Listed here are 27 T cell receptor beta chains from one sample, sequenced in a study of T cells after yellow fever vaccination. A single record per CDR3 protein comes from TCRdb applying MiXCR to the 5' RACE reads. The sample holds some 250,000 distinct CDR3 sequences; about 7% are singletons and the top ten take more than 0.8%. The input for sequencing was CD4+ T cells sorted from PBMCs, taken 15 days after the yellow fever booster vaccination. The receptors stem from a man under 40 who received the YFV17D yellow fever vaccine.

Only a few counts were recorded for this clonotype. This sequence joins TRBV19 and TRBJ2-6; no definite D call. Trimming removed 7 bases at V and 2 bases at J, with 18 bases between. The CDR3 length is 17 residues. The germline V gene encodes CDR1 LNHDA and CDR2 SQIVND (reference sequence). The CDR3 loop is CASMPIGSETGANVLTF. In DNA form, the CDR3 reads TGTGCCAGTATGCCGATTGGGTCCGAAACTGGGGCCAACGTCCTGACTTTC.

Many counts were recorded for this clonotype. V usage is TRBV7-9 and J usage is TRBJ2-5, with D possibly being TRBD2 (5 bases). Germline-derived CDR1 and CDR2 are SEHNR and FQNEAQ (reference sequence). V was clipped by 4 bases and J by 5 bases, with 20 bases between them. The CDR3 runs to 16 residues. The CDR3, as DNA: TGTGCCAGCAGCTCTTTAAACGGGATATCCGGGGAGACCCAGTACTTC. Its protein product is CASSSLNGISGETQYF.

This clonotype was seen a handful of times. The chain recombines TRBV24-1 with TRBJ2-7; 7 bases map to TRBD2. Germline V gene sequence: CDR1 KGHDR, CDR2 SFDVKD. CDR3 size: 14 residues. V shed 5 bases and J 2 bases; nucleotides not matched to a gene: 5. CDR3 protein: CATSGGGSTYEQYF. CDR3 DNA: TGTGCCACCAGTGGCGGGGGATCCACCTACGAGCAGTACTTC.

This clonotype was detected a few times. The chain uses TRBV5-4 and TRBJ2-1; no firm D call. The V and J ends lost 0 bases and 6 bases respectively, with 7 bases between them. Per the germline V gene, CDR1 is SGHNT and CDR2 is YYREEE (reference sequence). The CDR3 spans 13 residues. In DNA form, the CDR3 reads TGTGCCAGCAGCTTGGTTAGCCGCAATGAGCAGTTCTTC. This translates into CASSLVSRNEQFF.

The chain employs TRBV7-2 and TRBJ2-6; D perhaps matches TRBD2 (5 bases). The CDR3 contains 17 residues. CDR1 SGHTA and CDR2 FQGNSA come from the germline V gene. V was clipped by 2 bases and J by 0 bases, with 11 bases between them. The CDR3 DNA sequence: TGTGCCAGCAGCTTATGGAGGTCTCACTCTGGGGCCAACGTCCTGACTTTC. This codes for CASSLWRSHSGANVLTF.

This clonotype was found a few times. V and J are TRBV29-1 and TRBJ2-2, with 9 bases matching TRBD2. Unmatched junction bases numbered 1, after V lost 1 base and J lost 1 base. Germline V CDR1 and CDR2: SQVTM, ANQGSEA. CDR3 length: 15 residues. CDR3 nucleotide sequence: TGCAGCGTTGAAGGGACTAGCGAGAACACCGGGGAGCTGTTTTTT. It specifies CSVEGTSENTGELFF.

This clonotype was counted a few times. The J gene is TRBJ1-2, the V gene TRBV6-5; D gene unclear. The CDR3 is made up of 14 amino acids. With 3 bases removed from V and 1 base from J, the gap between germline ends came to 9 bases. Germline loops: CDR1 MNHEY, CDR2 SVGAGI. DNA for the CDR3: TGTGCCAGCAGTTATACTGTGGATAACTATGGCTACACCTTC. It encodes CASSYTVDNYGYTF.

This clonotype was seen a handful of times. V and J are TRBV6-5 and TRBJ1-2, with TRBD1 identical over 7 bases. Germline assignment: CDR1 MNHEY and CDR2 SVGAGI. V lost 6 bases, J lost 8 bases, and 6 bases stayed unmatched. The CDR3 covers 12 residues. The CDR3 is CASRQGLEGYTF. The CDR3 nucleotides are TGTGCCAGCAGACAGGGGTTGGAGGGCTACACCTTC.

This clonotype turned up a few times. This rearrangement joins TRBV5-4 to TRBJ2-7, with 9 bases fitting TRBD1. Per the germline V gene, CDR1 is SGHNT and CDR2 is YYREEE (reference sequence). The CDR3 consists of 15 residues. Unmatched junction bases numbered 3, after V lost 2 bases and J lost 0 bases. CDR3: CASSFGQGSSYEQYF. CDR3 nucleotide sequence: TGTGCCAGCAGCTTCGGACAGGGGAGCTCCTACGAGCAGTACTTC.

The rearrangement links TRBV7-9 to TRBJ2-1; D gene unclear. Trimming cost V 2 bases and J 7 bases, with 15 bases left between them. Germline lookup yields CDR1 SEHNR and CDR2 FQNEAQ (reference sequence). The CDR3 extends over 15 amino acids. This chain's CDR3 is CASSLSLVRANEQFF. The CDR3 bases are TGTGCCAGCAGCTTATCTCTGGTACGAGCGAATGAGCAGTTCTTC.

This clonotype was seen at least ten times. The chain uses TRBV20-1 and TRBJ2-3; D gene unclear. V was pared by 1 base and J by 6 bases, with 8 bases between. The CDR3 loop spans 12 amino acids. Germline CDR1 is DFQATT and CDR2 is SNEGSKA (reference sequence). The CDR3 region has the DNA TGCAGTGCTAGAGTTGGAGTGGATACGCAGTATTTT. This translates into CSARVGVDTQYF.

The chain recombines TRBV29-1 with TRBJ2-7; perhaps TRBD2 as D (5 bases). Between the trimmed V and J ends, which lost 7 bases and 2 bases, there was a span of 18 bases. CDR3 length equals 14 residues. CDR1 is SQVTM, CDR2 ANQGSEA, per germline. The CDR3 DNA follows: TGCAGCGCCCGACGGGGTATTGAAACCTACGAGCAGTACTTC. Translating gives CSARRGIETYEQYF.

This clonotype showed up just a few times. This sequence joins TRBV18 and TRBJ2-7; 8 positions match TRBD1. Trimming took 1 base from V and 0 from J; bases not matched to a gene: 8. The CDR3 runs to 17 residues. Per the germline V gene, CDR1 is KGHSH and CDR2 is LQKENI. CDR3 residues: CASSPRRGQAGSYEQYF. In DNA form, the CDR3 reads TGTGCCAGCTCACCACGGAGGGGACAGGCCGGCTCCTACGAGCAGTACTTC.

There are many counts of this clonotype. The chain recombines TRBV7-8 with TRBJ2-1; weak D call: TRBD1 (6 bases). CDR1 SGHVS and CDR2 FQNEAQ come from the germline V gene. Trimming pared 7 bases from V and 7 bases from J, leaving 20 bases between. The CDR3 is made up of 15 amino acids. The CDR3 loop is CASTLAGVVSNEQFF. Here the CDR3 DNA reads TGTGCCAGCACCCTAGCAGGGGTGGTATCGAATGAGCAGTTCTTC.

This clonotype has ten or more counts. The genes are TRBV7-2 and TRBJ2-1; D might be TRBD1 (5 bases). The CDR3 totals 14 residues. The V end was cut by 2 bases, the J end by 7 bases, with 12 bases between. Per the germline V gene, CDR1 is SGHTA and CDR2 is FQGNSA. For the CDR3, the DNA is TGTGCCAGCAGCTTAAGTTGGGGCGGTAATGAGCAGTTCTTC. Translation gives CASSLSWGGNEQFF. Drawing the rest from reference TRBV7-2 and TRBJ2-1, the complete variable domain is GAGVSQSPSNKVTEKGKDVELRCDPISGHTALYWYRQSLGQGLEFLIYFQGNSAPDKSGLPSDRFSAERTGGSVSTLTIQRTQQEDSAVYLCASSLSWGGNEQFFGPGTRLTVL.

This clonotype was counted ten times or more. The chain recombines TRBV4-3 with TRBJ2-3, with D unclear. Trimming cost V 0 bases and J 2 bases, with 6 bases left between them. Per germline, CDR1 LGHNA and CDR2 YSLEER. This CDR3 is built from 14 residues. This CDR3 is CASSQDQPTDTQYF. The CDR3 coding sequence is TGCGCCAGCAGCCAAGATCAGCCCACAGATACGCAGTATTTT.

This chain joins TRBV7-2 and TRBJ2-7; 9 bases agree with TRBD2. V shed 1 base, J shed 0 bases, and the junction held 4 bases outside the gene matches. There are 16 residues in the CDR3. In germline, CDR1 is SGHTA, CDR2 FQGNSA. The chain's CDR3 is CASSLVSTSGSYEQYF. CDR3 nucleotides: TGTGCCAGCAGCTTAGTTTCGACTAGCGGCTCCTACGAGCAGTACTTC.

The chain links TRBV6-5 to TRBJ2-3; D is perhaps TRBD1 (6 bases). CDR3 size: 13 residues. Per the germline V gene, CDR1 is MNHEY and CDR2 is SVGAGI. V lost 2 bases to trimming and J lost 4 bases, with 7 bases between them. The CDR3 reads CASSYPGADTQYF. CDR3 bases: TGTGCCAGCAGTTACCCAGGGGCAGATACGCAGTATTTT.

This clonotype was detected only a few times. The chain couples TRBV6-6 to TRBJ2-7; D is unclear. Trimming shortened V by 4 bases and J by 0 bases, and 7 bases separated the two germline ends. Germline V gene sequence: CDR1 MNHNY, CDR2 SVGAGI (reference sequence). This CDR3 is built from 13 residues. The CDR3 region is CASSLTFSYEQYF. DNA of the CDR3: TGTGCCAGCAGTTTAACTTTCTCCTACGAGCAGTACTTC.

This clonotype was recorded a few times. V and J are TRBV3-1 and TRBJ2-7; unclear D gene. V gave up 3 bases and J gave up 3 bases, with 12 bases separating them. Looked up from germline, CDR1 is LGHDT and CDR2 is YNNKEL (reference sequence). The CDR3 has 14 residues. The CDR3 nucleotides are TGTGCCAGCAGCCACACGGGCCCGAACTACGAGCAGTACTTC. Translating it yields CASSHTGPNYEQYF.

This clonotype came up a few times. The CDR3 DNA reads TGTGCCAGCAGCGTAGGATTTGGTACCGGGGAGCTGTTTTTT. This sequence encodes CASSVGFGTGELFF. This chain uses TRBV9 with TRBJ2-2; D remains ambiguous. The V gene lost 0 bases and the J gene lost 5 bases, with 8 bases spanning the gap. CDR1 and CDR2 (germline): SGDLS, YYNGEE. The CDR3 is 14 amino acids. The full variable domain, with the rest looked up from reference TRBV9 and TRBJ2-2, is DSGVTQTPKHLITATGQRVTLRCSPRSGDLSVYWYQQSLDQGLQFLIQYYNGEERAKGNILERFSAQQFPDLHSELNLSSLELGDSALYFCASSVGFGTGELFFGEGSRLTVL.

The CDR3 protein is CASKGPLNTEAFF. For the CDR3, the DNA is TGTGCCAGCAAAGGACCCCTAAACACTGAAGCTTTCTTT. V is TRBV3-1 and J is TRBJ1-1; D gene ambiguous. CDR3 length: 13 residues. Germline loops: CDR1 LGHDT, CDR2 YNNKEL (reference sequence). V was shortened by 7 bases and J by 2 bases, with 11 bases between the two germline ends. Full variable domain (outside the CDR3, taken from reference TRBV3-1 and TRBJ1-1): DTAVSQTPKYLVTQMGNDKSIKCEQNLGHDTMYWYKQDSKKFLKIMFSYNNKELIINETVPNRFSPKSPDKAHLNLHINSLELGDSAVYFCASKGPLNTEAFFGQGTRLTVV.

Many counts were recorded for this clonotype. The V and J genes are TRBV5-6 and TRBJ1-1; possible D gene TRBD1, 5 bases. The CDR3 has 19 residues. Germline assignment: CDR1 SGHDT and CDR2 YYEEEE. V was pared by 0 bases and J by 0 bases, with 21 bases between. CDR3 nucleotides: TGTGCCAGCAGCTTGGAGGCCCACAGGACTGGGCTGGTGAACACTGAAGCTTTCTTT. Its protein product is CASSLEAHRTGLVNTEAFF.

The chain is built from TRBV9 and TRBJ1-4, with 8 bases identical to TRBD1. CDR3 length equals 16 residues. The germline CDR1 and CDR2 sequences are SGDLS and YYNGEE. V trimming: 3 bases; J trimming: 10 bases; junction bases outside the gene matches: 14. CDR3 bases: TGTGCCAGCAGCGAGGGGACAGGCTCTTCCCTCGGAAAACTGTTTTTT. This translates into CASSEGTGSSLGKLFF.

This clonotype occurred a few times. This rearrangement joins TRBV5-1 to TRBJ2-3; D remains unclear. The CDR3 is made up of 14 amino acids. Trimming took 3 bases from V and 4 from J, leaving 12 bases between them. Germline loops: CDR1 SGHRS, CDR2 YFSETQ. The CDR3 reads CASSSPEFADTQYF. Written as DNA, the CDR3 is TGCGCCAGCAGCTCCCCCGAGTTCGCAGATACGCAGTATTTT.

This clonotype was counted a few times. The chain joins TRBV7-2 to TRBJ2-7, with 10 bases aligning to TRBD1. Unmatched junction bases numbered 6, after V lost 6 bases and J lost 4 bases. This CDR3 is 14 amino acids long. CDR1 and CDR2 (germline): SGHTA, FQGNSA. The CDR3 is CASSPRQGAYEQYF. Written as DNA, the CDR3 is TGTGCCAGCAGTCCTCGACAGGGGGCATACGAGCAGTACTTC.

This clonotype was found many times. The chain recombines TRBV5-6 with TRBJ1-4, with 8 bases fitting TRBD1. The CDR3 loop spans 14 amino acids. The J segment lost 6 bases and the V segment lost 6 bases, leaving 7 bases of the junction unmatched. Per germline, CDR1 SGHDT and CDR2 YYEEEE. As DNA, the CDR3 is TGTGCCAGCACCGCCAGGGGGCTAGATGAAAAACTGTTTTTT. It is translated as CASTARGLDEKLFF.